This T cell receptor beta chain was documented in a study of tumor-infiltrating lymphocytes in primary liver carcinoma. There are 12 residues in the CDR3. The template, approximately 500 ng total RNA, yielded TCR beta cDNA made with a constant-region primer. Library construction for TCR beta comprised three nested multiplex PCR rounds performed with slightly modified ARM-PCR. Rounds one and two of PCR, each of 10 cycles, were primed with TRBV1-TRBV30 forward primers and a C-beta reverse primer. TCRdb used MiXCR to reprocess the multiplex PCR reads, holding one entry per CDR3 protein. The repertoire includes some 87,000 distinct CDR3 sequences, less than 70% of them detected once, and 25% to 35% sits in the top ten. The study co-extracted DNA and RNA from 20-30 mg of unsorted bulk tissue. This clonotype was detected only a few times. Here the CDR3 omits its conserved ending phenylalanine or tryptophan, so a read error is the likely source.

This rearrangement joins TRBV12-3 or TRBV12-4 to TRBJ2-7; 7 bases are a match to TRBD2. The sequence came from a man aged 40-49 years with primary liver carcinoma and hepatitis B virus infection. The specimen was tumor-adjacent normal liver tissue. This chain's CDR3 is CASRGDFYKQYS. The CDR3 nucleotides are TGTGCCAGCCGGGGGGATTTCTACAAGCAGTACTCC.